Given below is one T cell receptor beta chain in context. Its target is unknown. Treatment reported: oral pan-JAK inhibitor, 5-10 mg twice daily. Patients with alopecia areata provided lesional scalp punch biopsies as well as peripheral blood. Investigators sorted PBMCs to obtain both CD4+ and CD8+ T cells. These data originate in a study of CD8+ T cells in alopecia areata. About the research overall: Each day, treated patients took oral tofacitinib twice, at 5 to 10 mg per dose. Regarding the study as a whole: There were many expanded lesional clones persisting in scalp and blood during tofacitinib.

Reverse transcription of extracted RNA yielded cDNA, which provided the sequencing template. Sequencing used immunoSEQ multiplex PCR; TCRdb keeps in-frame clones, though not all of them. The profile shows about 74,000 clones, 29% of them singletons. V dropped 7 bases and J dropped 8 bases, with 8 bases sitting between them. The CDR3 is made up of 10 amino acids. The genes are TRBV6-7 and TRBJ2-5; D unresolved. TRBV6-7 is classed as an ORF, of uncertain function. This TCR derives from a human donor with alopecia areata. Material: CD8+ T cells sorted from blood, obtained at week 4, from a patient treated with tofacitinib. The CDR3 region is CASTPSTQYF. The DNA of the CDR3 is TGTGCCAGCACCCCCTCTACCCAGTACTTC.